The next 4 T cell receptor beta chains were all read from a single sample in a study of spatial heterogeneity in lung cancer. Study-level points and caveats: For expanded intratumoral alpha and beta TCRs, counts tracked tumor mutation counts.

TCRdb re-derived calls from the 5' RACE reads in MiXCR, one entry per CDR3 protein. The sample has 1,200 or so distinct CDR3 sequences; about 5.3% are singletons. Their recognized antigens are unknown. Time point meaning: sample taken at primary tumor resection. The material was lung tumor tissue, obtained at surgery. The receptors stem from a male donor with early-stage non-small cell lung cancer.

This clonotype ranks as medium-sized. This rearrangement joins TRBV27 to TRBJ2-2; 7 bases are a match to TRBD2. The V gene end was trimmed by 10 bases and the J gene end by 8 bases; junction bases not matched to a gene: 19. The germline gives CDR1 MNHEY, CDR2 SMNVEV (reference sequence). CDR3 length: 16 amino acids. CDR3 protein: CATRKFGTTDRGELFF. The CDR3 DNA sequence: TGTGCCACACGCAAATTCGGGACTACCGATCGGGGGGAGCTGTTTTTT.

This clonotype is categorized as large. The chain links TRBV27 to TRBJ2-7; maybe TRBD1 (6 bases). Germline-derived CDR1 and CDR2 are MNHEY and SMNVEV (reference sequence). The CDR3 extends over 15 amino acids. Deletions cut 6 bases from V and 5 bases from J, with 20 bases between. The CDR3 DNA follows: TGTGCCAGCAGGCCCCAGGGGTATTTGGGGGACGAGCAGTACTTC. Residues: CASRPQGYLGDEQYF.

By proportion, this clonotype is medium-sized. This rearrangement joins TRBV20-1 to TRBJ1-2; 8 nucleotides match TRBD1. V was clipped by 3 bases and J by 4 bases; unmatched bases: 4. The germline V gene encodes CDR1 DFQATT and CDR2 SNEGSKA (reference sequence). The CDR3 loop spans 13 amino acids. The CDR3 is CSASFDRGYGYTF. DNA for the CDR3: TGCAGTGCTAGCTTCGACAGGGGCTATGGCTACACCTTC.

V usage is TRBV27 and J usage is TRBJ2-7; 9 bases agree with TRBD1. There are 14 residues in the CDR3. Germline values: CDR1 MNHEY, CDR2 SMNVEV (reference sequence). V was clipped by 5 bases and J by 3 bases; unmatched bases: 5. The CDR3 nucleotides are TGTGCCAGCAGTCTACAGGGGGCTAACTACGAGCAGTACTTC. Protein product: CASSLQGANYEQYF.